The rows below give T cell receptor beta chains drawn from one sample of a study of cytomegalovirus exposure and HLA in healthy donors. Data came from immunoSEQ multiplex PCR; TCRdb stores just in-frame clones and leaves some out. The sample lists under 200,000 clones; about 85% were seen once. Source material: PBMCs. These receptors originate from a male donor in good health and CMV-seropositive. Both conserved end residues are part of each CDR3. Fields, in order: D gene, V gene, clone size, J gene, CDR3 DNA, CDR3 protein. D genes are given only for firm matches. Clone size, where shown, is once, few, many, or a class for clones that have expanded.

d_gene: -
v_gene: TRBV5-1
abundance: -
j_gene: TRBJ2-7
CDR3nt: TGCGCCAGCAGCTTGGTGGCGGACTTCTACGAGCAGTACTTC
CDR3aa: CASSLVADFYEQYF

d_gene: -
v_gene: TRBV5-4
abundance: once
j_gene: TRBJ2-1
CDR3nt: TGTGCCAGCAGCTTGAGCCTAGCGAACAATGAGCAGTTCTTC
CDR3aa: CASSLSLANNEQFF

d_gene: -
v_gene: TRBV11-3
abundance: few
j_gene: TRBJ2-7
CDR3nt: TGTGCCAGCAGCTTAGGGAGGGTTGCGTCCTACGAGCAGTACTTC
CDR3aa: CASSLGRVASYEQYF

d_gene: TRBD1
v_gene: TRBV27
abundance: -
j_gene: TRBJ2-2
CDR3nt: TGTGCCAGCAGTTCCCTTACAGGGGGCGCCGTTTTCGGCGGGAGCCACTACACCGGGGAGCTGTTTTTT
CDR3aa: CASSSLTGGAVFGGSHYTGELFF

d_gene: TRBD2
v_gene: TRBV19
abundance: -
j_gene: TRBJ2-3
CDR3nt: TGTGCCAGTAGTATAGACGGAAAGAAGCGGGGCCGCACAGATACGCAGTATTTT
CDR3aa: CASSIDGKKRGRTDTQYF

d_gene: TRBD1
v_gene: TRBV27
abundance: -
j_gene: TRBJ1-2
CDR3nt: TGTGCCAGCAGTGGGGACAGGGGTTCGGACTATGGCTACACCTTC
CDR3aa: CASSGDRGSDYGYTF

d_gene: TRBD2
v_gene: TRBV27
abundance: -
j_gene: TRBJ2-5
CDR3nt: TGTGCCAGCAGTTCCGAGGGACTAGCGGAAAGGGGAGAGACCCAGTACTTC
CDR3aa: CASSSEGLAERGETQYF

d_gene: -
v_gene: TRBV19
abundance: -
j_gene: TRBJ1-3
CDR3nt: TGTGCCAGTACCGCGGGCTACTCTGGAAACACCATATATTTT
CDR3aa: CASTAGYSGNTIYF

d_gene: -
v_gene: TRBV11-3
abundance: -
j_gene: TRBJ2-7
CDR3nt: TGTGCCAGCAGTCTCCTCCCTTCGCGAGAGCAGTACTTC
CDR3aa: CASSLLPSREQYF

d_gene: TRBD2
v_gene: TRBV7-7
abundance: -
j_gene: TRBJ2-1
CDR3nt: TGTGCTAGCAGCGTCGGGACTAGCGAGTTCAATGAGCAGTTCTTC
CDR3aa: CASSVGTSEFNEQFF

d_gene: TRBD2
v_gene: TRBV10-3
abundance: once
j_gene: TRBJ2-2
CDR3nt: TGTGCCACCGAGACTAGCGGGAGAACAACGGGGGAGCTGTTTTTT
CDR3aa: CATETSGRTTGELFF

d_gene: -
v_gene: TRBV7-3
abundance: -
j_gene: TRBJ2-5
CDR3nt: TGTGCCAGCAGCTTAACTAGTCGGGAGACCCAGTACTTC
CDR3aa: CASSLTSRETQYF

d_gene: -
v_gene: TRBV18
abundance: -
j_gene: TRBJ2-7
CDR3nt: TGTGCCAGCTCACCACCATCCCTAGGCGAGCAGTACTTC
CDR3aa: CASSPPSLGEQYF

d_gene: TRBD1
v_gene: TRBV29-1
abundance: -
j_gene: TRBJ2-7
CDR3nt: TGCAGCGTCAGCGAGGACAGGATCTACGAGCAGTACTTC
CDR3aa: CSVSEDRIYEQYF

d_gene: -
v_gene: TRBV5-1
abundance: -
j_gene: TRBJ2-1
CDR3nt: TGCGCCAGCAGCCCTAGCACCGATGAGCAGTTCTTC
CDR3aa: CASSPSTDEQFF

d_gene: -
v_gene: TRBV11-1
abundance: -
j_gene: TRBJ1-4
CDR3nt: TGTGCCAGCAGCTCCCGGGAAAAACTGTTTTTT
CDR3aa: CASSSREKLFF